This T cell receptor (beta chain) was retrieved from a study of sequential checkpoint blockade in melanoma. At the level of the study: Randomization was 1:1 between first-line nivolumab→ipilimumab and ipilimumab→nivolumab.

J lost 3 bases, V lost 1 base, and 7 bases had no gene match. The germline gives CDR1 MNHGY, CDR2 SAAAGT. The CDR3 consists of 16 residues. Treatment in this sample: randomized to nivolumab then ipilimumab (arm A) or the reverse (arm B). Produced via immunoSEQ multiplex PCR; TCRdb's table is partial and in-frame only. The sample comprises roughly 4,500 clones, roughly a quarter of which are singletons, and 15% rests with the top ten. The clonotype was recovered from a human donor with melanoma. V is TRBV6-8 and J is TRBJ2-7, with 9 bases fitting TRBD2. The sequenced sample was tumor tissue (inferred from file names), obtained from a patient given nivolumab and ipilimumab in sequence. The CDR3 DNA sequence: TGTGCCAGCAGTTACTATTTAGCGGGAGAACTCTACGAGCAGTACTTC. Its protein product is CASSYYLAGELYEQYF.